This paragraph reports one T cell receptor beta chain. Its antigen is not yet known. The sample holds no much larger clone one base away, and base qualities are not on file. Per the publication, the time point label means: human tissue collected at research (rapid) autopsy. Over a roughly three-year period, fewer than 10 adult allo-HCT recipients with steroid-refractory GVHD were prospectively enrolled in a research-autopsy study. Every GVHD patient had gastrointestinal GVHD and was given several lines of GVHD-directed therapy, and about five of the GVHD patients also had skin involvement. Autopsy tissues included GI sites from esophagus to rectum, liver, skin and lymphoid organs including spleen, after a median post-mortem interval of approximately 10 hours. Each autopsy specimen was bisected, with one portion flash-frozen in liquid nitrogen and the remainder formalin-fixed, and the outer muscle layers of GI specimens were removed. To extract genomic DNA from frozen tissues, either the Mag-Bind Blood & Tissue DNA HDQ 96 Kit on a Chemagic 360 or the DNeasy Blood & Tissue Kit was used. Because of concern about red blood cell contamination, extracted DNA was further purified using the Genomic DNA Clean & Concentrator-25 kit.

Sequences SNHLY (CDR1) and FYNNEI (CDR2) are obtained from the germline V gene. V sheds 7 bases and J sheds 7 bases, leaving 8 bases between their ends. The CDR3 contains 11 residues, cysteine and phenylalanine counted. This entry keeps only the CDR3 DNA: 33 bases, framed from base 1. The source of the sample is a study of tissue T cells after allogeneic stem cell transplantation (dated 2022 in TCRdb). Some background on the complete study: Grafts from donors were received by all GVHD patients, with four grafts being unmodified and three being CD34-selected to deplete T cells. The study profiled TCR beta repertoires across many tissues from research autopsies of patients with and without GVHD, plus mouse models of GVHD. For tissues with multiple samples, a pathologist reviewed H&E sections and gave sequencing priority to samples with histologically apparent lymphocytes. The human arm was conducted as a prospective observational study, and neither blinding nor randomization was performed.

The paper's findings and limits, for the study overall: Sampling depth was acknowledged as a limitation, and the patient cohort was both small and clinically heterogeneous. Within patients, how anatomically similar tissues were was a major factor shaping TCR repertoire composition, regardless of disease or transplant status. The study did not determine which tissue TCRs were alloreactive or antigen-specific, and some clones might have been persisting host cells. Only a few T cell clones appeared in more than one patient, yet motif-based clustering showed tissue-specific repertoire signatures that were shared between patients. In both patients and mice, only a limited portion of the TCR repertoire detected in tissues was captured by blood and spleen T cells.

The method behind the library was the immunoSEQ multiplex PCR assay. TCRbeta CDR3 sequencing was performed at survey depth by Adaptive Biotechnologies, and CDR3 sequences, V/J genes, productive frequency and template counts were reported. Amplification of TCR beta CDR3 regions started from genomic DNA instead of RNA. As for the original processing: Jensen-Shannon divergence served to quantify pairwise repertoire overlap between tissues, with 0 meaning identical and 1 meaning complete divergence. Tissues were clustered by single-linkage agglomerative hierarchical clustering of pairwise JSD values, and the clustering results were displayed as dendrograms. GLIPH2 was run on all patient samples with simulation_depth 1000, kmer_min_depth 3 and cdr3_length_cutoff 8, and groups with more than two unique CDR3s were retained. In a standardized tissue-overlap score, Jaccard GLIPH-group overlap across patients was extrapolated to a standard repertoire size of 1000 clones. Associations of diversity with clinical or experimental variables used linear mixed-effect models with tissue fixed effects and individual random effects. The immuneACCESS repertoire file appears here via TCRdb, limited to in-frame rearrangements. These files lack a portion of the clones; in checked studies, under half of the deficit traces to unresolved V genes, and the cause of the others is not known. That table is the source of V, J and clone size, and D and trimming were worked out from the DNA. A total of roughly 900 clones appear in this sample, more than 65% of them only once. Clones ranked in the top ten supply about a sixth of the sample.

This specimen consisted of esophageal tissue, obtained at autopsy. The chain is encoded by TRBV2 joined to TRBJ2-4; the D gene is unclear. This clonotype was obtained from a female patient aged 40-70 years with steroid-refractory graft-versus-host disease after an allogeneic stem cell transplant. Some T cells may derive from the graft donor when a transplant has been performed. The bases read TGTGCCAGCATTTGGGCCAACATTCAGTACTTC. This encodes CASIWANIQYF.